The TCR beta chain under discussion was sequenced for a study of T cell repertoires in cytomegalovirus infection. Study background: In the study, CMV epitopes included recently identified HLA-C-restricted and well-studied HLA-B-restricted ones. Based on public TCR beta signatures, there were indications of CMV infection and of a matching HLA type.

This clonotype appeared once. Its matching antigen is unknown. TCRdb re-called the reads with MiXCR, one entry per CDR3 protein. This table holds nearly 700,000 distinct CDR3 sequences, 30% to 35% found once. The study's findings and limits: Cumulative public TCR beta family frequency identified carriers of CMV plus the relevant HLA. The response measured ex vivo was dominated by TCR beta clonotypes (HLA-C-restricted and CMV-specific).

There are 12 residues in the CDR3. The V end lost 3 bases, the J end lost 3 bases, and 8 bases lay between the germline ends. Germline loops: CDR1 DFQATT, CDR2 SNEGSKA (reference sequence). Source: cultured PBMCs, taken from culture after CMV antigen stimulation. The clonotype comes from a human donor in good health (CMV status not recorded). Some clones in this sample may be carry-over from other donors' samples. The V call is TRBV20-1, the J call TRBJ2-5; TRBD1 or TRBD2 may be the D gene (5 bases each). The CDR3 protein is CSASQGEETQYF. CDR3 DNA sequence: TGCAGTGCTAGCCAGGGAGAAGAGACCCAGTACTTC.